The 14 T cell receptor beta chains given below trace back to one sample, sequenced in a study of CD8 T cells in Susac syndrome. RNA was extracted with the RNeasy kit, and a quantity of roughly 0.5 to 1 ug was reverse transcribed using random hexamers. TCRdb reprocessed the immunoSEQ multiplex PCR reads with MiXCR, giving one entry per CDR3 protein. The sample has around 130,000 distinct CDR3 sequences, around 90% seen once. The sequencing sample was made of CD8+ T cells from PBMCs. These TCRs come from a human donor with multiple sclerosis.

This clonotype occurred once. The rearrangement links TRBV24-1 to TRBJ2-5, with TRBD1 as a possible D gene (6 bases). This CDR3 contains 14 residues. Germline V lookup: CDR1 KGHDR, CDR2 SFDVKD. Trimming removed 3 bases at V and 2 bases at J, with 9 bases between. This chain's CDR3 is CATSDPGQQETQYF. In DNA, the CDR3 is TGTGCCACCAGTGATCCCGGACAGCAAGAGACCCAGTACTTC.

The chain couples TRBV19 to TRBJ1-5, with D perhaps TRBD1 (5 bases). The germline CDR1 and CDR2 sequences are LNHDA and SQIVND (reference sequence). The CDR3 is made up of 13 amino acids. V was cut by 0 bases and J by 6 bases, with 6 bases left in between. The CDR3: CASSIEGVQPQHF. As DNA, the CDR3 is TGTGCCAGTAGTATAGAGGGGGTTCAGCCCCAGCATTTT.

This chain uses TRBV27 with TRBJ1-5; D is unclear. Trimming took 5 bases from V and 3 from J, leaving 8 bases between them. The CDR3 is 13 amino acids. Germline V gives CDR1 MNHEY, CDR2 SMNVEV (reference sequence). CDR3 bases: TGTGCCAGCAGTCTCGTGTACAATCAGCCCCAGCATTTT. It codes for CASSLVYNQPQHF.

The chain combines TRBV7-6 with TRBJ2-2, with D tentatively TRBD1 (6 bases). V was shortened by 6 bases and J by 7 bases, with 15 bases between the two germline ends. This CDR3 has 14 residues. CDR1 and CDR2 from the germline V gene are SGHVS and FNYEAQ. The CDR3, as DNA: TGTGCCAGCAGATCTACCCAGGGGCTCGGGGAGCTGTTTTTT. Its protein is CASRSTQGLGELFF.

The chain carries TRBV3-1 and TRBJ2-4, with 7 bases lining up with TRBD1. Germline V gives CDR1 LGHDT, CDR2 YNNKEL (reference sequence). CDR3 length: 16 residues. V shed 1 base and J 2 bases; nucleotides not matched to a gene: 5. As DNA, the CDR3 is TGTGCCAGCAGCCAAGGGTTGGACAGGCCCAAAAACATTCAGTACTTC. Translated: CASSQGLDRPKNIQYF.

This clonotype was detected only once. This chain connects TRBV6-2 or TRBV6-3 to TRBJ2-2; 11 positions agree with TRBD2. V was pared by 7 bases and J by 3 bases, with 13 bases of the junction left unmatched. The CDR3 is made up of 18 amino acids. The germline V gene encodes CDR1 MNHEY and CDR2 SVGEGT. The CDR3 protein is CASTPSSGRRSYTGELFF. The CDR3 DNA follows: TGTGCCAGCACCCCATCTAGCGGGAGGCGATCGTACACCGGGGAGCTGTTTTTT.

The chain's CDR3 is CATGRGKLAGAEQYF. The DNA of the CDR3 is TGTGCCACCGGCCGCGGTAAGTTAGCGGGAGCCGAGCAGTACTTC. The V gene is TRBV15, the J gene TRBJ2-7; TRBD2 matches at 9 bases. V gave up 8 bases and J gave up 6 bases; unmatched junction bases: 14. This CDR3 is built from 15 residues. CDR1 LNHNV and CDR2 YYDKDF come from the germline V gene (reference sequence).

The CDR3 sequence: CATSSLAMEETQYF. The CDR3 DNA reads as TGTGCCACCAGCTCCCTTGCAATGGAAGAGACCCAGTACTTC. The chain couples TRBV15 to TRBJ2-5; D not resolved. Germline V gene data show CDR1 as LNHNV and CDR2 as YYDKDF (reference sequence). With 5 bases removed from V and 3 bases from J, the gap between germline ends came to 13 bases. This CDR3 is 14 amino acids long. The full variable domain, rest sourced from reference TRBV15 and TRBJ2-5, is DAMVIQNPRYQVTQFGKPVTLSCSQTLNHNVMYWYQQKSSQAPKLLFHYYDKDFNNEADTPDNFQSRRPNTSFCFLDIRSPGLGDTAMYLCATSSLAMEETQYFGPGTRLLVL.

This clonotype occurred once. The V and J genes are TRBV7-2 and TRBJ2-1, with 11 nucleotides matching TRBD1. CDR3 length: 15 residues. V lost 5 bases and J lost 7; bases outside the gene matches: 7. Germline V gives CDR1 SGHTA, CDR2 FQGNSA. CDR3 residues: CASSPGTGGRNEQFF. In nucleotides, the CDR3 is TGTGCCAGCAGCCCCGGGACAGGGGGACGTAATGAGCAGTTCTTC.

The rearrangement joins TRBV12-3 or TRBV12-4 to TRBJ1-2; D uncertain. CDR3 size: 14 residues. V lost 2 bases and J 2 bases, leaving 9 bases between the germline ends. The CDR3 here is CASSLLPGNYGYTF. Here the CDR3 DNA reads TGTGCCAGCAGTTTACTGCCCGGGAACTATGGCTACACCTTC.

The chain has TRBV6-1 and TRBJ2-5, with D possibly matching TRBD1 (6 bases). The V end lost 8 bases, the J end lost 7 bases, and 23 bases lay between the germline ends. Germline loops: CDR1 MNHNS, CDR2 SASEGT. CDR3 length: 15 amino acids. CDR3 coding DNA: TGTGCCAGCGGAACACAACAGGGCGGATTGGGGACCCAGTACTTC. This sequence encodes CASGTQQGGLGTQYF.

Only one count was recorded for this clonotype. The rearrangement links TRBV28 to TRBJ1-1; D gene ambiguous. The germline V gene has CDR1 MDHEN and CDR2 SYDVKM. The CDR3 has 14 residues. V gave up 2 bases and J gave up 0 bases, with 7 bases separating them. In DNA, the CDR3 is TGTGCCAGCAGTTTACTTATGGTGAACACTGAAGCTTTCTTT. Its protein is CASSLLMVNTEAFF. The variable domain in full, completed from reference TRBV28 and TRBJ1-1, reads DVKVTQSSRYLVKRTGEKVFLECVQDMDHENMFWYRQDPGLGLRLIYFSYDVKMKEKGDIPEGYSVSREKKERFSLILESASTNQTSMYLCASSLLMVNTEAFFGQGTRLTVV.

V is TRBV27 and J is TRBJ2-2; 8 bases map to TRBD2. CDR3 length: 16 residues. Per germline, CDR1 MNHEY and CDR2 SMNVEV (reference sequence). Unmatched junction bases numbered 1, after V lost 0 bases and J lost 1 base. The CDR3: CASSLSSGGNTGELFF. CDR3 DNA: TGTGCCAGCAGTTTATCGAGCGGGGGGAACACCGGGGAGCTGTTTTTT.

The chain recombines TRBV7-9 with TRBJ1-1; 9 bases line up with TRBD1. Losses at the gene ends were 4 bases for V and 2 bases for J; bases not matched to a gene: 14. The CDR3 sequence is 18 residues long. Germline assignment: CDR1 SEHNR and CDR2 FQNEAQ (reference sequence). The CDR3: CASSSLSTGTGRNTEAFF. The CDR3 DNA reads as TGTGCCAGCAGCTCGCTCTCTACCGGGACAGGGAGAAACACTGAAGCTTTCTTT.